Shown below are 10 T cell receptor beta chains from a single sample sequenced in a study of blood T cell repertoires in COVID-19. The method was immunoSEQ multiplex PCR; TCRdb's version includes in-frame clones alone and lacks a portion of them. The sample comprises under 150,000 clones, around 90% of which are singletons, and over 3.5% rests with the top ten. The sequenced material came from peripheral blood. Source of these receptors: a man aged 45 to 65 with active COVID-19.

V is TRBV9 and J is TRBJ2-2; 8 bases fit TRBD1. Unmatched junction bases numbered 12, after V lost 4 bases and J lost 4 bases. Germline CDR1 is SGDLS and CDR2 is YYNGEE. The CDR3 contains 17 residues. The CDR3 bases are TGTGCCAGCAGCTCGATCGGACAGGGACGGGGCACCGGGGAGCTGTTTTTT. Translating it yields CASSSIGQGRGTGELFF.

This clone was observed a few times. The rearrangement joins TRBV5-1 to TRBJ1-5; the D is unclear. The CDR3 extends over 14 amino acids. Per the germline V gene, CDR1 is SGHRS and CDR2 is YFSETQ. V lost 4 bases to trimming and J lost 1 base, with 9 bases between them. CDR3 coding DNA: TGCGCCAGCAGCGTGTCGGGGAGCAATCAGCCCCAGCATTTT. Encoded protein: CASSVSGSNQPQHF.

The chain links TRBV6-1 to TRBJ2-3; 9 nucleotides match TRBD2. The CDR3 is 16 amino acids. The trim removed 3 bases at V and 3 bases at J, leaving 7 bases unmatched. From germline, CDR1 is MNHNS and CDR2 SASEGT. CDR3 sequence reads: CASSDLAGGPTDTQYF. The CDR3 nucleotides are TGTGCCAGCAGTGACCTCGCGGGGGGGCCAACAGATACGCAGTATTTT.

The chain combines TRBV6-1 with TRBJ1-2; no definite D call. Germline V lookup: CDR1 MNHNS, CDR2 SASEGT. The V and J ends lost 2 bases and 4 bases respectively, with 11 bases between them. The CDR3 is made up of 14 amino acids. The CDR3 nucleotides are TGTGCCAGCAGTGAAACTCGGAGGCCCTATGGCTACACCTTC. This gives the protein CASSETRRPYGYTF.

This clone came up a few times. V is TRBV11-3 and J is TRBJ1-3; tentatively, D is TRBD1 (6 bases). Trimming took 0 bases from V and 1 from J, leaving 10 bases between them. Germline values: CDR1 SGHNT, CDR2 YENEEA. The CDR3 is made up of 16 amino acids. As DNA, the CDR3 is TGTGCCAGCAGCTTAGATACAGGGCTGTCTGGAAACACCATATATTTT. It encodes CASSLDTGLSGNTIYF.

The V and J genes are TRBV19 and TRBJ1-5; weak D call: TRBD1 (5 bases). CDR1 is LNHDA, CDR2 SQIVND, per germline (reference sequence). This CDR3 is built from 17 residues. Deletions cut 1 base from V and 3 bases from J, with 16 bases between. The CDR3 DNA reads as TGTGCCAGTAGTATAGGATGGTCAGGGTCCCCCAATCAGCCCCAGCATTTT. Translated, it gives CASSIGWSGSPNQPQHF.

In nucleotides, the CDR3 is TGTGCCAGTAGTACGACAGGGGGAGACAATCAGCCCCAGCATTTT. Its protein product is CASSTTGGDNQPQHF. The chain couples TRBV19 to TRBJ1-5, with 9 nucleotides matching TRBD1. The CDR3 covers 15 residues. Per the germline V gene, CDR1 is LNHDA and CDR2 is SQIVND (reference sequence). V lost 4 bases, J lost 3 bases, and 4 bases stayed unmatched.

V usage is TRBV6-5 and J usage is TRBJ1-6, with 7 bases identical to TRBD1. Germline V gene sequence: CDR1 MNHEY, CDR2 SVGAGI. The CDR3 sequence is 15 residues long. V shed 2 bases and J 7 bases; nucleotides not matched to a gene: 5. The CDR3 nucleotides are TGTGCCAGCAGTTACGACAGGGCAGGGAATTCACCCCTCCACTTT. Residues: CASSYDRAGNSPLHF.

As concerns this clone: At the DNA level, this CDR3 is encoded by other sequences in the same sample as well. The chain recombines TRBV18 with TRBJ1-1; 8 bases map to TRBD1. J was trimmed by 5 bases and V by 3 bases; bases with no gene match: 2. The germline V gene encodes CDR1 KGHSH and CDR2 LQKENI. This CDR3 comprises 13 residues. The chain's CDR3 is CASSPTGDTEAFF. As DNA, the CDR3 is TGTGCCAGCTCACCGACAGGGGATACTGAAGCTTTCTTT.

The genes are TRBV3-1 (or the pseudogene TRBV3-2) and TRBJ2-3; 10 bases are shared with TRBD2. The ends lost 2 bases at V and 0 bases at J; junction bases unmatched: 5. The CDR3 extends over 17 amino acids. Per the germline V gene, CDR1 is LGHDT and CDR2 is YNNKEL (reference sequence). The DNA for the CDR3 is TGTGCCAGCAGCCAATTCCTGACTAGCGGGAGCACAGATACGCAGTATTTT. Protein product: CASSQFLTSGSTDTQYF.